These T cell receptor beta chains were read from a single sample in a study of T cell repertoires in cytomegalovirus infection. TCRdb reprocessed the reads via MiXCR and lists one record per CDR3 protein. The data show roughly 200,000 distinct CDR3 sequences, with about 18% seen just once and almost 25% held by the top ten. Sequenced input: CD8+ T cells from PBMCs. All receptors come from a human donor in good health (CMV status not recorded). Some clones in this sample may be carry-over from other donors' samples. Each CDR3 is given with its conserved first and last residue. D genes are given only for firm matches. Size is stated for part of the rows, as once, few or many counts, or as a class when the clone is expanded.

few TRBJ2-1 TRBD1 TRBV6-5 TGTGCCAGCAGCCACTCCGTCCCCTTTGAGACAGGGGAGTCCTCCTACAATGAGCAGTTCTTC CASSHSVPFETGESSYNEQFF
NA TRBJ1-4 TRBD1 TRBV7-2 TGTGCCAGCAGCCTGCGTTCCGGGACAGGGGACGAAAAACTGTTTTTT CASSLRSGTGDEKLFF
many TRBJ1-1 NA TRBV6-1 TGTGCCAGCAGGGAATGGTCTCAGAACACTGAAGCTTTCTTT CASREWSQNTEAFF
NA TRBJ1-1 NA TRBV27 TGTGCCAGCTCCCATCAGGGAATCGCCACTGAAGCTTTCTTT CASSHQGIATEAFF
NA TRBJ2-7 NA TRBV2 TGTGCCAGCAGGGGAGAGGGGGGCCACGAGCAGTACTTC CASRGEGGHEQYF
many TRBJ2-3 TRBD2 TRBV7-2 TGTGCCAGCAGCTCAGCTAGCGGGGGGGCCGAAGATACGCAGTATTTT CASSSASGGAEDTQYF
NA TRBJ2-2 NA TRBV25-1 TGTGCCAGCAGTGGCGTTACCGGGGAGCTGTTTTTT CASSGVTGELFF
few TRBJ1-1 NA TRBV7-8 TGTGCCAGCAGACCCATCGGGGGGGAGAACACTGAAGCTTTCTTT CASRPIGGENTEAFF
few TRBJ2-2 TRBD1 TRBV6-6 TGTGCCAGCAGTTACGGACAGGGGAGGACCGGGGAGCTGTTTTTT CASSYGQGRTGELFF
NA TRBJ1-1 NA TRBV6-5 TGTGCCAGCAGTTACTCGGGTACCAGTGAAGCTTTCTTT CASSYSGTSEAFF
NA TRBJ2-7 NA TRBV6-2/TRBV6-3 TGTGCCAGCAGCCGCACTGGCGGCCTCTACGAGCAGTACTTC CASSRTGGLYEQYF
NA TRBJ2-3 NA TRBV7-8 TGTGCCAGCAGCTTAGCAGGGCCTCGGGATACGCAGTATTTT CASSLAGPRDTQYF
NA TRBJ2-5 TRBD2 TRBV10-3 TGTGCCACCGGGACTAGCGGGGGGGCAGCGGAGACCCAGTACTTC CATGTSGGAAETQYF
NA TRBJ2-7 NA TRBV4-2 TGTGCCAGCAGCCAAGTTGGCGACGAGCAGTACTTC CASSQVGDEQYF
once TRBJ1-4 NA TRBV7-9 TGTGCCAGCAGCTTAGACAGGGCGGCGGCTAATGAAAAACTGTTTTTT CASSLDRAAANEKLFF
NA TRBJ2-1 NA TRBV5-1 TGCGCCAGCAGCTCCCGGGGGACAGTGAACTCCTACAATGAGCAGTTCTTC CASSSRGTVNSYNEQFF
NA TRBJ1-2 TRBD1 TRBV7-2 TGTGCCAGCAGCCTGGGACAGCCAAACTATGGCTACACCTTC CASSLGQPNYGYTF
few TRBJ1-1 NA TRBV7-2 TGTGCCAGCAGCCCAGGACGGGGATTGGGGACTTTCTTT CASSPGRGLGTFF
NA TRBJ1-2 TRBD1 TRBV6-1 TGTGCCAGCAGTGACCCGGGACAGGGGAACAACTATGGCTACACCTTC CASSDPGQGNNYGYTF
NA TRBJ1-1 NA TRBV29-1 TGCAGCGTTGATGACAAAGACACTGAAGCTTTCTTT CSVDDKDTEAFF
NA TRBJ2-7 TRBD1 TRBV11-2 TGTGCCAGCAGCGTTCGACAGGGGGCCTACGAGCAGTACTTC CASSVRQGAYEQYF
few TRBJ1-2 NA TRBV7-9 TGTGCCAGCAGCTTAGAGTTTCAGATTCGTTATGGCTACACCTTC CASSLEFQIRYGYTF
few TRBJ1-2 TRBD1 TRBV9 TGTGCCAGCAGCGTAGACCCGGACAGGATGTCTGCCTATGGCTACACCTTC CASSVDPDRMSAYGYTF
few TRBJ1-2 NA TRBV29-1 TGCAGCGTTGAAAGCAATGCCTATGGCTACACCTTC CSVESNAYGYTF
few TRBJ2-3 TRBD2 TRBV29-1 TGCAGCGTTGTCCCACTTCCTAGCGGGGGATCAGATACGCAGTATTTT CSVVPLPSGGSDTQYF
few TRBJ1-4 TRBD1 TRBV2 TGTGCCAGCATATGGACAGGGAATGAAAAACTGTTTTTT CASIWTGNEKLFF
NA TRBJ1-5 NA TRBV12-3/TRBV12-4 TGTGCCAGCAGTTTAATTGAGGCTTACAATCAGCCCCAGCATTTT CASSLIEAYNQPQHF
few TRBJ2-5 NA TRBV12-3/TRBV12-4 TGTGCCAGCAGCAGGGCAAGTTTTGAGACCCAGTACTTC CASSRASFETQYF
few TRBJ2-5 NA TRBV6-6 TGTGCCAGCAGTTACTCCCCAGGAGGGTCGCAAGAGACCCAGTACTTC CASSYSPGGSQETQYF
NA TRBJ2-7 TRBD2 TRBV12-3/TRBV12-4 TGTGCCAGCAGCCGAGTAGCGGGGGGTCCTACTCCTCCCTACGAGCAGTACTTC CASSRVAGGPTPPYEQYF
NA TRBJ2-7 NA TRBV4-3 TGCGCCAGCAGCCCCGAGACAAGTTCCTACGAGCAGTACTTC CASSPETSSYEQYF
NA TRBJ2-7 TRBD2 TRBV28 TGTGCCAGCAGTCCCCCCGGACTAGCGGTGACCTACGAGCAGTACTTC CASSPPGLAVTYEQYF
NA TRBJ1-1 NA TRBV7-9 TGTGCCAGCAGCTTAATAAACACTGAAGCTTTCTTT CASSLINTEAFF
few TRBJ1-1 NA TRBV12-5 TGTGCTAGTGGTTTCGGTTTACCGACAGGCTACACTGAAGCTTTCTTT CASGFGLPTGYTEAFF
few TRBJ1-4 NA TRBV6-2/TRBV6-3 TGTGCCAGCAGTTACTCGACATCCTACGCAACTAATGAAAAACTGTTTTTT CASSYSTSYATNEKLFF
few TRBJ1-5 NA TRBV7-8 TGTGCCAGCAGCCCCGTCACAGGCAATCAGCCCCAGCATTTT CASSPVTGNQPQHF
NA TRBJ1-5 TRBD1 TRBV9 TGTGCCAGCAGCGGCGGGACAGCTAATCAGCCCCAGCATTTT CASSGGTANQPQHF
NA TRBJ2-1 TRBD2 TRBV6-2/TRBV6-3 TGTGCCAGCAGGTTAGGCGGGGGGACATACAATGAGCAGTTCTTC CASRLGGGTYNEQFF
NA TRBJ1-2 NA TRBV7-3 TGTGCCAGCAGCTCGACCCGGGACGGCCCCAAGGATGGCTACACCTTC CASSSTRDGPKDGYTF
few TRBJ2-7 NA TRBV4-3 TGCGCCAGCAGCCCAAATAGTGGGTACGAGCAGTACTTC CASSPNSGYEQYF
many TRBJ2-6 NA TRBV28 TGTGCCAGTTTTGACCGTGGCGGGGCCAACGTCCTGACTTTC CASFDRGGANVLTF
NA TRBJ1-1 NA TRBV7-6 TGTGCCAGCATCCAGCCGGGACCTAACACTGAAGCTTTCTTT CASIQPGPNTEAFF
NA TRBJ1-6 NA TRBV14 TGTGCCAGCAGCCAAGAGAACTATAATTCACCCCTCCACTTT CASSQENYNSPLHF
NA TRBJ2-1 NA TRBV6-8 TGTGCCAGCAGTTACGTGGATGGTATCAATGAGCAGTTCTTC CASSYVDGINEQFF
few TRBJ1-2 NA TRBV4-3 TGCGCCAGCAGCCAAGAAGAGGGGGTCGGCTATGGCTACACCTTC CASSQEEGVGYGYTF
few TRBJ2-7 NA TRBV20-1 TGCAGTGCTAGTTTCACCGGGCTGGACTACGAGCAGTACTTC CSASFTGLDYEQYF
NA TRBJ1-4 NA TRBV29-1 TGCAGCGTTAGTACGGCGGGTGAAAAACTGTTTTTT CSVSTAGEKLFF
NA TRBJ2-3 NA TRBV5-1 TGCGCCAGCAGCTGGGCGCCGGAGAGCACAGATACGCAGTATTTT CASSWAPESTDTQYF
few TRBJ2-4 NA TRBV12-3/TRBV12-4 TGTGCCAGCAGTGTAGGCCCGGAGGTAAACATTCAGTACTTC CASSVGPEVNIQYF
few TRBJ2-7 NA TRBV7-9 TGTGCCAGCAGCTCGGCAGGGGTTAGCTCCTACGAGCAGTACTTC CASSSAGVSSYEQYF
NA TRBJ2-7 TRBD1 TRBV6-5 TGTGCCAGCAAGACAGGGAGTAGGTACGAGCAGTACTTC CASKTGSRYEQYF
few TRBJ2-5 TRBD1 TRBV5-1 TGCGCCAGCAGCCTGGACAGGGGCTCCCAAGAGACCCAGTACTTC CASSLDRGSQETQYF